The 12 T cell receptor beta chains listed next were all sequenced from one sample in a study of molecular identifiers for immune sequencing clone quantification. Each CDR3 protein gets one entry after TCRdb re-called the PCR reads with MiXCR. The table shows roughly 10,000 distinct CDR3 sequences, with under 25% occurring only once. The specimen was naive CD8+ T cells from blood, with Jurkat cell RNA spiked in. This sample's subset: FACS-sorted CD8+CD4-CCR7+CD45RA+ naive T cells. All receptors derive from a human donor in good health. Some libraries in this study had Jurkat cell RNA spiked in.

In this sample, this clonotype is medium-sized. The chain is built from TRBV9 and TRBJ2-2, with TRBD1 as a possible D gene (5 bases). Trimming pared 3 bases from V and 5 bases from J, leaving 17 bases between. Per germline, CDR1 SGDLS and CDR2 YYNGEE. This CDR3 is built from 16 residues. The CDR3 is CASSAFDSYNTGELFF. The CDR3 DNA reads TGTGCCAGCAGCGCTTTCGACAGTTACAATACCGGGGAGCTGTTTTTT. Based on the CDR3 plus reference TRBV9 and TRBJ2-2, the full variable domain is DSGVTQTPKHLITATGQRVTLRCSPRSGDLSVYWYQQSLDQGLQFLIQYYNGEERAKGNILERFSAQQFPDLHSELNLSSLELGDSALYFCASSAFDSYNTGELFFGEGSRLTVL.

V is TRBV11-2 and J is TRBJ2-7; 8 positions agree with TRBD1. V shed 5 bases, J shed 3 bases, and the junction held 6 bases outside the gene matches. Germline loops: CDR1 SGHAT, CDR2 FQNNGV. The CDR3 sequence is 14 residues long. The CDR3 region has the DNA TGTGCCAGCAGCGTACAGGGGGGCGGCTACGAGCAGTACTTC. As protein: CASSVQGGGYEQYF.

By proportion, this clonotype is medium-sized. The CDR3 loop reads CASSPTGLAEPTGELFF. CDR3 sequence (DNA): TGTGCCAGCAGCCCCACGGGACTAGCGGAACCCACCGGGGAGCTGTTTTTT. The V and J genes are TRBV5-4 and TRBJ2-2, with 11 bases matching TRBD2. Germline loops: CDR1 SGHNT, CDR2 YYREEE (reference sequence). Losses at the gene ends were 4 bases for V and 4 bases for J; bases not matched to a gene: 9. The length of the CDR3 is 17 residues.

This clonotype was counted only a few times. It may be a read error: a sequence one base away is much more abundant. This chain uses TRBV20-1 with TRBJ2-7; 8 bases fit TRBD1. Germline V gene data show CDR1 as DFQATT and CDR2 as SNEGSKA (reference sequence). V lost 3 bases to trimming and J lost 3 bases; unmatched junction nucleotides: 4. The CDR3 runs to 13 residues. The CDR3 DNA sequence: TGCAGTGCTAGCCAGACAGGGGTCTACGAGCAGTACTTC. This sequence encodes CSASQTGVYEQYF.

This clonotype is medium-sized by share. The chain recombines TRBV11-2 with TRBJ2-3; TRBD2 matches at 13 bases. J gave up 2 bases and V 5 bases, and 4 bases lay outside the gene matches. Germline V CDR1 and CDR2: SGHAT, FQNNGV. This CDR3 is built from 16 residues. In DNA, the CDR3 is TGTGCCAGCAGCCCCGGGACTAGCGGGACCACAGATACGCAGTATTTT. Amino acid sequence: CASSPGTSGTTDTQYF. The full variable domain, its missing parts supplied by reference TRBV11-2 and TRBJ2-3, is EAGVAQSPRYKIIEKRQSVAFWCNPISGHATLYWYQQILGQGPKLLIQFQNNGVVDDSQLPKDRFSAERLKGVDSTLKIQPAKLEDSAVYLCASSPGTSGTTDTQYFGPGTRLTVL.

This clonotype was seen at least ten times. The chain joins TRBV12-3 or TRBV12-4 to TRBJ2-3; TRBD2 matches at 11 bases. CDR3 length: 16 amino acids. Germline trimming cut 4 bases from V and 3 bases from J; bases unmatched to any gene: 6. CDR3 region: CASSSIAGGITDTQYF. DNA for the CDR3: TGTGCCAGCAGTTCAATAGCGGGGGGGATAACAGATACGCAGTATTTT.

This clonotype was counted once. The chain carries TRBV20-1 and TRBJ2-1; 8 nucleotides line up with TRBD2. The CDR3 spans 16 residues. CDR1 DFQATT and CDR2 SNEGSKA come from the germline V gene (reference sequence). V dropped 1 base and J dropped 9; count of bases not matched to a gene: 14. In nucleotides, the CDR3 is TGCAGTGCTAGAGCGCTCCCGGGGACTAGTCAGGGTGAGCAGTTCTTC. Translated, it gives CSARALPGTSQGEQFF.

Many counts were recorded for this clonotype. The gene calls are TRBV14 and TRBJ1-1; TRBD1 aligns across 9 bases. The CDR3 contains 16 residues. The germline V gene has CDR1 SGHDN and CDR2 FVKESK. V was clipped by 2 bases and J by 5 bases; unmatched bases: 9. The CDR3 spells CASSQRPQGARTEAFF. For the CDR3, the DNA is TGTGCCAGCAGCCAACGGCCACAGGGGGCGAGAACTGAAGCTTTCTTT.

CDR3 bases: TGTGCCAGCAGTCCCCAGGGGAGCTGGACGGCAGATGGCTACACCTTC. Its protein product is CASSPQGSWTADGYTF. The chain employs TRBV12-3 or TRBV12-4 and TRBJ1-2, with D possibly TRBD1 on 6 matching bases. The CDR3 runs 16 residues. V was trimmed by 5 bases and J by 6 bases, leaving 22 bases between them.

This clonotype was observed at least ten times. The gene calls are TRBV5-8 and TRBJ2-1; 10 positions match TRBD2. The J segment lost 7 bases and the V segment lost 4 bases, leaving 8 bases of the junction unmatched. There are 15 residues in the CDR3. Germline loops: CDR1 SGHTS, CDR2 YDEGEE. The CDR3 DNA reads as TGTGCCAGCAGCGGGCCTAGCGGGAGTTATAATGAGCAGTTCTTC. It codes for CASSGPSGSYNEQFF. Supplemented by reference TRBV5-8 and TRBJ2-1, the full variable domain reads EAGVTQSPTHLIKTRGQQATLRCSPISGHTSVYWYQQALGLGLQFLLWYDEGEERNRGNFPPRFSGRQFPNYSSELNVNALELEDSALYLCASSGPSGSYNEQFFGPGTRLTVL.

This clonotype is medium-sized (0.01 to 0.1%) within its sample. The chain combines TRBV11-2 with TRBJ2-1; D is ambiguous. This CDR3 comprises 15 residues. V lost 0 bases and J lost 0, with 6 bases in between. CDR1 and CDR2 (germline): SGHAT, FQNNGV. Here the CDR3 DNA reads TGTGCCAGCAGCTTAGAGCCCGGCTCCTACAATGAGCAGTTCTTC. Its protein is CASSLEPGSYNEQFF.

By frequency in the sample, this clonotype is medium-sized. This rearrangement joins TRBV24-1 to TRBJ2-1, with 8 bases identical to TRBD2. Germline V lookup: CDR1 KGHDR, CDR2 SFDVKD. The CDR3 length is 16 residues. Germline trimming cut 6 bases from V and 5 bases from J; bases unmatched to any gene: 11. This CDR3 is CATSPGTSLGNNEQFF. The CDR3 DNA is TGTGCCACCAGTCCCGGGACTAGTTTGGGTAACAATGAGCAGTTCTTC.